This entry concerns a single T cell receptor beta chain. Antigen: not known. In the same sample, other DNA sequences code for this CDR3. These data are taken from a study of shared clonotypes between healthy human individuals. On the study more broadly: Each donor's CD8 memory used one plate, CD8 naive two, each CD4 subset three. General observations from the study: Rarefaction indicated that sorted-subset sequencing remained incomplete although depth was large. Relative to memory subsets, naive subsets generally showed larger estimated richness.

This CDR3 has 13 residues. The V segment lost 5 bases and the J segment 6 bases; nucleotides outside the gene matches: 6. In germline, CDR1 is SGHNT, CDR2 YYREEE (reference sequence). Adult Caucasians living in Nashville, Tennessee made up all of the donors. The repertoire was sequenced with immunoSEQ multiplex PCR; TCRdb's copy has only in-frame clones and lacks some. The sample includes approximately 2.1 million clones, over 85% of them seen just once. Sequenced: naive CD4+ T cells from PBMCs. Subset described: CD45RA+ positively selected. This receptor was obtained from a man younger than 35 in good health. Some clones in this sample may be carry-over from other donors' samples. V usage is TRBV5-4 and J usage is TRBJ2-3; 7 bases align to TRBD2. The CDR3 here is CASSRAGADTQYF. For the CDR3, the DNA is TGTGCCAGCAGTCGGGCGGGAGCGGATACGCAGTATTTT.